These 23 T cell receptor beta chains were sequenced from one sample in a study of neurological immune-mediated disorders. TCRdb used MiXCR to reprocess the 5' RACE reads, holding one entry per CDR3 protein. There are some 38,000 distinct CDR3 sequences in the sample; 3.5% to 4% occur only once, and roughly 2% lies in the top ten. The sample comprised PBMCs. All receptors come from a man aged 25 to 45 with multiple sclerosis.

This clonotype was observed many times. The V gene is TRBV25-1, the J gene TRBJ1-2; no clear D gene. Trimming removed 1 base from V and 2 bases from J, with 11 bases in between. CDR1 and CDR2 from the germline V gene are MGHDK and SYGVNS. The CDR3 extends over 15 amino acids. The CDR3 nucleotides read TGTGCCAGCAGTGAATTCGAGGGAGGGAACTATGGCTACACCTTC. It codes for CASSEFEGGNYGYTF.

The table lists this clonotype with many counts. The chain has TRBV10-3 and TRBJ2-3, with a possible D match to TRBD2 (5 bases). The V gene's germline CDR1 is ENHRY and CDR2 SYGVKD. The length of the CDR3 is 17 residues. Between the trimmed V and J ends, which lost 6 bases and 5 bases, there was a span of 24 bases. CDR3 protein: CAISDSIFGEGKDTQYF. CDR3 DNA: TGTGCCATCAGCGATTCGATCTTCGGGGAAGGAAAAGATACGCAGTATTTT.

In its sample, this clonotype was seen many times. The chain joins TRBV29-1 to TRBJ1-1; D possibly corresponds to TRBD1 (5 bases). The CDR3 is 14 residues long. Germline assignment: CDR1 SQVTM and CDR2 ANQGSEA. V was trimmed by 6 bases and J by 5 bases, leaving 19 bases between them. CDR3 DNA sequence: TGCAGCGTCCTGACAGCCCCCCTGGGGACTGAAGCTTTCTTT. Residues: CSVLTAPLGTEAFF.

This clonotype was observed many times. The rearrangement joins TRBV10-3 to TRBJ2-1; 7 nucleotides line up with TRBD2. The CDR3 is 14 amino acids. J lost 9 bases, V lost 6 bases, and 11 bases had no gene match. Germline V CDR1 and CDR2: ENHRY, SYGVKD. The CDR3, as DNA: TGTGCCATCAGGAGACAAACTAGCGAGGTTGAGCAGTTCTTC. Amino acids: CAIRRQTSEVEQFF.

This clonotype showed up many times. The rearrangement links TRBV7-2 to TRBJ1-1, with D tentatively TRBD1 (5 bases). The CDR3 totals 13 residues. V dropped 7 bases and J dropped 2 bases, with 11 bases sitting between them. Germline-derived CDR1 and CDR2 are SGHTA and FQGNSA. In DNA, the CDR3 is TGTGCCAGCAAAGGGGTTGTAAACACTGAAGCTTTCTTT. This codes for CASKGVVNTEAFF.

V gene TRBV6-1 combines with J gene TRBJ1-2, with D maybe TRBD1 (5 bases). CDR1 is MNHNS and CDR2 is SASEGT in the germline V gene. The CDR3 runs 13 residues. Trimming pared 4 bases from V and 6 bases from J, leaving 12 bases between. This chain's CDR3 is CASSGGDYNGYTF. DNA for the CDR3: TGTGCCAGCAGTGGAGGGGACTATAATGGCTACACCTTC.

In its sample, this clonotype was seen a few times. DNA for the CDR3: TGTGCCAGCAGCACCCGGACAGGGGATGTTGAAGCTTTCTTT. Amino acid sequence: CASSTRTGDVEAFF. The V gene is TRBV9, the J gene TRBJ1-1; 9 bases are a match to TRBD1. The CDR3 extends over 14 amino acids. CDR1 is SGDLS and CDR2 is YYNGEE in the germline V gene. With V trimmed by 4 bases and J by 7 bases, 8 bases remained unmatched.

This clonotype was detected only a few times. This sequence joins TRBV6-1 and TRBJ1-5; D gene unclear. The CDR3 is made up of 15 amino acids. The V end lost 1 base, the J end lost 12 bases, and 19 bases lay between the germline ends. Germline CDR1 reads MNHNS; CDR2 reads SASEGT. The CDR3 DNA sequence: TGTGCCAGCAGTGAAGGAGGGCAGGTAATCAGAGACCAGCATTTT. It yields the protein CASSEGGQVIRDQHF.

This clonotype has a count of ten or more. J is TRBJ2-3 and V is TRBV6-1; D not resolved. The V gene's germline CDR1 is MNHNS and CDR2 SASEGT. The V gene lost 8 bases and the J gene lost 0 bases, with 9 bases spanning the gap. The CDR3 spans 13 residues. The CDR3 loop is CASCPTSTDTQYF. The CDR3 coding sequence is TGTGCCAGCTGCCCAACTAGCACAGATACGCAGTATTTT.

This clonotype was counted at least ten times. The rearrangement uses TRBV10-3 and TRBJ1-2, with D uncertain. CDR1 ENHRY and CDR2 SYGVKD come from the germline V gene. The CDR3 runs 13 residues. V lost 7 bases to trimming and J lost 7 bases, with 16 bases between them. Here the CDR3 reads CAINDPGVGGYTF. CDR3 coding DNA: TGTGCCATCAATGACCCTGGGGTTGGTGGCTACACCTTC.

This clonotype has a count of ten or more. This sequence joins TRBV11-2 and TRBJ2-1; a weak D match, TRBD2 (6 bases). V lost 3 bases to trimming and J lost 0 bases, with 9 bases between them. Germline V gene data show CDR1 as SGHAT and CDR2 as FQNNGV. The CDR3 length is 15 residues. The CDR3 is CASSFGGSSYNEQFF. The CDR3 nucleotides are TGTGCCAGCAGCTTTGGAGGGAGCTCCTACAATGAGCAGTTCTTC.

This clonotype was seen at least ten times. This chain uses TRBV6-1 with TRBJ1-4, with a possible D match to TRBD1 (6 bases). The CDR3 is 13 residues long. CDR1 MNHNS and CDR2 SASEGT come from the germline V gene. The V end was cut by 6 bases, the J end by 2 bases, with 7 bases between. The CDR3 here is CASRQGTNEKLFF. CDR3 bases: TGTGCCAGCAGACAGGGTACTAATGAAAAACTGTTTTTT.

The CDR3 loop is CASSGDGTANYGYTF. Here the CDR3 DNA reads TGTGCCAGCAGTGGGGACGGGACAGCTAACTATGGCTACACCTTC. The chain carries TRBV12-3 or TRBV12-4 and TRBJ1-2, with 7 bases fitting TRBD1. The CDR3 runs 15 residues. V lost 5 bases and J lost 0; bases outside the gene matches: 6.

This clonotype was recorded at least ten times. The CDR3 DNA follows: TGTGCCAGCAGCTTGGTGTCTGCCAATGAGCAGTTCTTC. It codes for CASSLVSANEQFF. The V gene is TRBV5-8, the J gene TRBJ2-1; unclear D gene. Trimming left V 0 bases short and J 6 bases short, with 7 bases between. The CDR3 sequence is 13 residues long. CDR1 is SGHTS and CDR2 is YDEGEE in the germline V gene.

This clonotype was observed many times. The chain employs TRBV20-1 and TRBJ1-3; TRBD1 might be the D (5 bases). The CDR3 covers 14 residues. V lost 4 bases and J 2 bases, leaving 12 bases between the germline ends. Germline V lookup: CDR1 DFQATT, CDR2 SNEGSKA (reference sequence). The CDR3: CSANERGAGNTIYF. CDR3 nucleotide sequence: TGCAGTGCTAATGAGAGGGGCGCTGGAAACACCATATATTTT.

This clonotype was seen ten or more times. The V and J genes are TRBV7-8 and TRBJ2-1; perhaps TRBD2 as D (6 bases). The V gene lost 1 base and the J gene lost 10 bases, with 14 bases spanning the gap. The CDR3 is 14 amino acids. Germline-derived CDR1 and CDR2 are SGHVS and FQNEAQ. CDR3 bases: TGTGCCAGCAGCTTAGTTCCCCGCGGGGCCGAGCAGTTCTTC. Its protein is CASSLVPRGAEQFF.

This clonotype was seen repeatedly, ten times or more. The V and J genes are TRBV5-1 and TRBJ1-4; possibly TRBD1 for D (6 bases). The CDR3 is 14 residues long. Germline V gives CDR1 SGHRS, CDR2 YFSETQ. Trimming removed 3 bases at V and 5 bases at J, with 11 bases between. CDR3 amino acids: CASSSDSLNEKLFF. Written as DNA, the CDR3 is TGCGCCAGCAGCTCGGACAGCCTAAATGAAAAACTGTTTTTT.

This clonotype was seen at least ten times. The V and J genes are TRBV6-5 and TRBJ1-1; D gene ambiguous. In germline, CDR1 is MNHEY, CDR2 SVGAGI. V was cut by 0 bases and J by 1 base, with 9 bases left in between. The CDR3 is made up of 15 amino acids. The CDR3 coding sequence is TGTGCCAGCAGTTACTCGATCGGCCCGAACACTGAAGCTTTCTTT. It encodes CASSYSIGPNTEAFF.

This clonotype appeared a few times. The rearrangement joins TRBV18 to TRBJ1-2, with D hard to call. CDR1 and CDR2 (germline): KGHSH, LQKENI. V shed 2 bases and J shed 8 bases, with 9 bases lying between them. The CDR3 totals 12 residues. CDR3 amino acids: CASSPIGEGYTF. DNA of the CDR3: TGTGCCAGCTCACCAATCGGCGAGGGCTACACCTTC.

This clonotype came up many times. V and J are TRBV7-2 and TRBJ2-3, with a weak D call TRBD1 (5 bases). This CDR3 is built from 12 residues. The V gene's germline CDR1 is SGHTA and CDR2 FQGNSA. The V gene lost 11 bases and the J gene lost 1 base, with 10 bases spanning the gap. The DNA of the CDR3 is TGTGCCTGTGGACATCGCACAGATACGCAGTATTTT. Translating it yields CACGHRTDTQYF.

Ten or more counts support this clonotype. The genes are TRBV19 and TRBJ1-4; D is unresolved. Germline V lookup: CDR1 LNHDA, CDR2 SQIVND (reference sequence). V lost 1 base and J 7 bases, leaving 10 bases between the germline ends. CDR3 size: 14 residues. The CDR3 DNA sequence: TGTGCCAGTAGTATAGTGGTGACAAGTGAAAAACTGTTTTTT. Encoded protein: CASSIVVTSEKLFF.

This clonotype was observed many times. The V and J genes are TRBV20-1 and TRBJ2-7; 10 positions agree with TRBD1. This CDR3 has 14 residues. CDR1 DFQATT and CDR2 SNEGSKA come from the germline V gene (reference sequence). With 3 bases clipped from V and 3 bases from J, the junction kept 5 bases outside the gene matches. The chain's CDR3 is CSASVGQGIYEQYF. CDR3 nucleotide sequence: TGCAGTGCTAGTGTGGGACAGGGGATCTACGAGCAGTACTTC.

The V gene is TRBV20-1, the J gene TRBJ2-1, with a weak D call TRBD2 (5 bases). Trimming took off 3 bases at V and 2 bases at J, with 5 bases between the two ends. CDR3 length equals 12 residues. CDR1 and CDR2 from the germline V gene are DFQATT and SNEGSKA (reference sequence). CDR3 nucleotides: TGCAGTGCTAGCGGGGCCTACAATGAGCAGTTCTTC. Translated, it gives CSASGAYNEQFF.